This T cell receptor beta chain stems from a study of shared clonotypes between healthy human individuals (dated by TCRdb to the early 2020s). About the investigation overall: The cohort included three men and a couple of women between 18 and 49 years of age. Per donor, three plates each were used for CD4 naive and CD4 memory, two for CD8 naive, and one for CD8 memory. To estimate repertoire size and how much clonotypes are shared between individuals, the study performed deep sequencing of blood TCR repertoires from a few healthy adults. Different laboratories and diverse techniques were used to prepare libraries and sequence TCR repertoires, to increase sequencing depth and limit assay-specific biases. Each donor's leukapheresis produced roughly between about 0.9 and 9.5 billion PBMCs. What the work shows at the level of the full study, not this receptor alone: When a handful of donors were compared, the shared fraction of clonotypes was roughly 5% for naive CD4, around 4% for naive CD8, more than 2% for memory CD4, and around 0.4% for memory CD8. Because the study included only a small number of donors, the genetic and exposure-history diversity represented was limited. Naive subsets generally had larger estimated clonotype richness than memory subsets did. Compared with non-shared clonotypes, clonotypes shared by all four sorted-subset donors had higher generation probabilities. Pairwise subsampling indicated that sequencing depth was expected to affect the degree of clonotype sharing among donors. Even with the large sequencing depth, rarefaction of the sorted-subset datasets indicated that sequencing was incomplete. Sampling was limited to blood, and TCR repertoires in tissue likely differ from TCR repertoires in blood.

The donors were healthy, HIV-negative adults with no recently reported acute infections or vaccinations. Every donor was a Caucasian adult residing in Nashville, Tennessee, USA. CD4+ T cells were enriched by magnetic negative selection, after which naive cells were positively selected on CD45RA and the negative fraction was taken as the memory subset. Blood was obtained by leukapheresis, after which PBMCs were separated by Ficoll-Histopaque density gradient centrifugation and cryopreserved in liquid nitrogen vapor phase. Analytical flow cytometry was used to check the purity and quantity of every magnetically sorted T cell population. Each sorted fraction had its genomic DNA isolated and then quantified by UV absorbance on a Nanodrop 2000c. Using the deep immunoSEQ assay, TCR CDR3 regions were amplified from genomic DNA by multiplex PCR. Extracted genomic DNA from each cell subset was distributed evenly across all wells of several immunoSEQ 96-well plates, and each plate was treated as a replicate. For sorted subsets, each replicate PCR was loaded with about 0.2 ug genomic DNA, equivalent to 30,000 or so T cell genomes. Purified libraries were quantified with a Qubit 3.0 fluorometer, sized on a Bioanalyzer 2100, and re-quantified with the KAPA Library Quantification kit. A separate single-read 150-cycle Illumina NextSeq 550 flow cell was used to sequence each immunoSEQ 96-well plate. Per the source publication's procedure: Because the immunoSEQ output held only junctional sequences and lacked quality scores, the filtering could not match the filtering applied to full-length reads. Sequences were annotated with PyIR, a Python wrapper for IgBLAST v1.9, and V/J genes and CDR3 were assigned using IMGT germline references. Reads with weak V/J assignments (E-value above 1e-6), missing CDR3, stop codons, out-of-frame junctions, or ambiguous translated residues were removed. V3J clonotypes were defined as sequences sharing an identical inferred V gene, J gene, and CDR3 amino acid sequence. Percentage overlap between repertoires was calculated by dividing the number of shared unique clonotypes by the size of the smaller repertoire. Richness of each repertoire was evaluated using RTK rarefaction, the Chao1 estimator, and Recon v2.1 estimates of unobserved clonotypes. Generation probabilities for all TCRbeta clonotypes obtained by the gDNA method from a few donors were computed using OLGA. Drawn from immuneACCESS, this table holds only the in-frame rearrangements with V and J called that TCRdb kept. Clones are partly lost; checked studies trace under half to an unresolved V gene and leave the rest unexplained. The V and J calls and clone size are taken from that table; D and trimming were inferred from the DNA. A total of over 2 million clones appear in this sample, roughly 95% of them only once. In total, the top ten clones hold around 0.13% of the sample.

From its cysteine to its phenylalanine, the CDR3 spans 15 amino acids. CDR3 DNA only is kept here, 45 bases in frame from base 1. Based on the germline V gene (reference sequence), the CDR1 and CDR2 sequences are SEHNR and FQNEAQ. Unmatched junction bases come to 5, with V trimmed by 5 bases and J by 0 bases. Turning to this clone: This clone's antigen is unknown. The sample holds no much larger clone one base away, and base qualities are not on file. The same CDR3 arises from other DNA sequences in this sample as well.

The sequence joins TRBV7-9 to TRBJ1-1; TRBD1 aligns with 8 central bases. The sequence derives from a man between 18 and 29 years old in good health. Sequenced input: naive CD4+ T cells sorted from blood. The cell subset or site label of this sample denotes: CD45RA+ positively selected. For the CDR3, the sequence is CASSPRTGMNTEAFF. The DNA reads TGTGCCAGCAGCCCCAGGACAGGGATGAACACTGAAGCTTTCTTT.